Listed below are T cell receptor beta chains from one sample, sequenced in a study of human T cells and chemical hapten exposure. TCRdb recomputed calls from the 5' RACE reads with MiXCR, one row per CDR3 protein. The repertoire holds about 80,000 distinct CDR3 sequences, with more than 15% as singletons. Receptors were obtained from a female donor in good health. Each CDR3 is given with its conserved first and last residue. Each record gives: CDR3 length, D gene, J gene, clone size, V gene, CDR3 protein, CDR3 DNA. The D gene is left open where the match is weak. The listing skips clone size in some rows; elsewhere it reads once, few, many or a size class.

length: 15
D: TRBD1
J: TRBJ1-2
size: .
V: TRBV5-1
CDR3: CASRRDTTGTEGYTF
DNA: TGCGCCAGCAGACGAGACACGACAGGGACAGAAGGCTACACCTTC

length: 12
D: .
J: TRBJ1-2
size: .
V: TRBV7-9
CDR3: CASSARVYGYTF
DNA: TGTGCCAGCAGCGCAAGGGTGTATGGCTACACCTTC

length: 13
D: .
J: TRBJ1-2
size: few
V: TRBV11-2
CDR3: CASSFETGYGYTF
DNA: TGTGCCAGCAGCTTCGAAACCGGCTATGGCTACACCTTC

length: 13
D: TRBD2
J: TRBJ2-7
size: many
V: TRBV20-1
CDR3: CSAFSRGGSEQYF
DNA: TGCAGTGCTTTCTCGCGCGGGGGAAGCGAGCAGTACTTC

length: 14
D: .
J: TRBJ1-5
size: few
V: TRBV28
CDR3: CASSLRPPGQPQHF
DNA: TGTGCCAGCAGTTTGAGGCCCCCGGGGCAGCCCCAGCATTTT

length: 14
D: .
J: TRBJ1-6
size: .
V: TRBV3-1
CDR3: CASSQVRGNSPLHF
DNA: TGTGCCAGCAGCCAGGTGAGGGGGAATTCACCCCTCCACTTT

length: 16
D: TRBD1
J: TRBJ2-3
size: few
V: TRBV30
CDR3: CAWSGTGTGSPDTQYF
DNA: TGTGCCTGGAGTGGGACCGGGACAGGGTCACCAGATACGCAGTATTTT

length: 15
D: .
J: TRBJ1-2
size: .
V: TRBV7-2
CDR3: CASSPIRGPLFGYTF
DNA: TGTGCCAGCAGCCCGATTCGTGGGCCGCTTTTTGGCTACACCTTC

length: 16
D: .
J: TRBJ2-4
size: many
V: TRBV28
CDR3: CASSGPGRAAKNIQYF
DNA: TGTGCCAGCAGTGGCCCCGGTCGCGCAGCCAAAAACATTCAGTACTTC

length: 17
D: TRBD2
J: TRBJ2-1
size: .
V: TRBV4-3
CDR3: CASSQGGLAGRYNEQFF
DNA: TGCGCCAGCAGCCAAGGAGGACTAGCGGGGAGATACAATGAGCAGTTCTTC

length: 13
D: .
J: TRBJ1-5
size: .
V: TRBV28
CDR3: CASSLFRAQPQHF
DNA: TGTGCCAGCAGTTTATTCAGGGCGCAGCCCCAGCATTTT

length: 15
D: .
J: TRBJ1-4
size: .
V: TRBV10-3
CDR3: CAISESGRAAEKLFF
DNA: TGTGCCATCAGTGAGTCGGGCAGGGCGGCAGAAAAACTGTTTTTT

length: 15
D: TRBD1
J: TRBJ2-7
size: .
V: TRBV27
CDR3: CASSLGATGTYEQYF
DNA: TGTGCCAGCAGTTTAGGGGCGACAGGGACCTACGAGCAGTACTTC

length: 13
D: .
J: TRBJ1-1
size: .
V: TRBV3-1
CDR3: CASSLTELTEAFF
DNA: TGTGCCAGCAGCCTTACAGAACTCACCGAAGCTTTCTTT

length: 13
D: .
J: TRBJ2-7
size: few
V: TRBV29-1
CDR3: CSVGGVESYEQYF
DNA: TGCAGCGTTGGGGGAGTCGAGTCCTACGAGCAGTACTTC

length: 16
D: TRBD1
J: TRBJ1-4
size: many
V: TRBV7-6
CDR3: CASSSRQGLTNEKLFF
DNA: TGTGCCAGCAGCTCCCGACAGGGGCTTACTAATGAAAAACTGTTTTTT

length: 15
D: TRBD2
J: TRBJ2-7
size: .
V: TRBV10-3
CDR3: CAISSGSSSSYEQYF
DNA: TGTGCCATCAGCAGCGGGAGCAGCAGCTCCTACGAGCAGTACTTC

length: 13
D: .
J: TRBJ2-5
size: many
V: TRBV29-1
CDR3: CSVELTYQETQYF
DNA: TGCAGCGTCGAGCTAACGTACCAAGAGACCCAGTACTTC

length: 20
D: TRBD2
J: TRBJ2-1
size: .
V: TRBV20-1
CDR3: CSARDSSSGLAGGTYNEQFF
DNA: TGCAGTGCTAGAGATTCCTCCTCGGGACTAGCGGGAGGTACCTACAATGAGCAGTTCTTC